These T cell receptor beta chains were read from a single sample in a study of T cell repertoires in cytomegalovirus infection. One entry per CDR3 protein results from TCRdb running MiXCR on the reads. The table lists fewer than 250,000 distinct CDR3 sequences, roughly 22% of them singletons. The sequenced material came from CD8+ T cells from PBMCs. Source of these receptors: a human donor in good health (CMV status not recorded). Some clones in this sample may be carry-over from other donors' samples. CDR3s include the opening cysteine and the closing phenylalanine or tryptophan. The D gene is left open where the match is weak. The size field is filled for only some rows; it gives once, few, many or a size class.

CSVADRYGYTF | TGCAGCGTCGCCGACAGGTATGGCTACACCTTC | TRBJ1-2 | - | - | TRBV29-1
CASSPGQNPDTQYF | TGTGCCAGCAGCCCGGGACAGAATCCAGATACGCAGTATTTT | TRBJ2-3 | many | TRBD1 | TRBV7-9
CASSAALSAYGYTF | TGTGCCAGCAGCGCGGCTTTATCGGCCTATGGCTACACCTTC | TRBJ1-2 | many | - | TRBV7-2
CASSDGIAFF | TGTGCCAGCAGTGATGGTATAGCTTTCTTT | TRBJ1-1 | - | - | TRBV25-1
CASSLGAGSYNEQFF | TGTGCCAGCAGCTTGGGGGCTGGCTCCTACAATGAGCAGTTCTTC | TRBJ2-1 | many | - | TRBV7-9
CASSIFGQANIQYF | TGTGCCAGCAGCATATTCGGACAGGCAAACATTCAGTACTTC | TRBJ2-4 | - | TRBD1 | TRBV7-3
CASSFYSQETQYF | TGTGCCAGCAGTTTCTACTCACAAGAGACCCAGTACTTC | TRBJ2-5 | many | - | TRBV28
CASSLYGGLYNEQFF | TGTGCCAGCAGTTTATACGGGGGGCTCTACAATGAGCAGTTCTTC | TRBJ2-1 | - | - | TRBV27
CASSATSGGRVYQETQYF | TGTGCCAGCAGTGCAACTAGCGGGGGGCGAGTGTACCAAGAGACCCAGTACTTC | TRBJ2-5 | few | TRBD2 | TRBV27
CASSQESGGTDTQYF | TGTGCCAGCAGCCAAGAATCAGGGGGCACAGATACGCAGTATTTT | TRBJ2-3 | many | - | TRBV14
CSVGDRVEQYF | TGCAGCGTTGGGGACAGGGTCGAGCAGTACTTC | TRBJ2-7 | - | TRBD1 | TRBV29-1
CSAGTGEAYEQYF | TGCAGCGCCGGGACAGGGGAGGCCTACGAGCAGTACTTC | TRBJ2-7 | - | TRBD1 | TRBV29-1
CAISEPGTGRFTDTQYF | TGTGCCATCAGTGAGCCCGGGACAGGCAGATTCACAGATACGCAGTATTTT | TRBJ2-3 | few | TRBD1 | TRBV10-3
CASSSPLAGGYQETQYF | TGTGCCAGCAGTTCCCCTCTAGCGGGGGGGTACCAAGAGACCCAGTACTTC | TRBJ2-5 | - | TRBD2 | TRBV28
CASSFPGQAEAFF | TGTGCCAGCAGTTTTCCGGGACAGGCAGAAGCTTTCTTT | TRBJ1-1 | - | TRBD1 | TRBV27
CATSPQYRPEQYF | TGTGCCACCAGCCCGCAATACAGGCCCGAGCAGTACTTC | TRBJ2-7 | - | - | TRBV15
CASSPAGASSYGYTF | TGTGCCAGCAGCCCAGCTGGGGCAAGCTCCTATGGCTACACCTTC | TRBJ1-2 | few | - | TRBV27
CASSLGTGGKNNEQFF | TGTGCCAGCAGCTTAGGGACGGGGGGAAAGAACAATGAGCAGTTCTTC | TRBJ2-1 | few | TRBD2 | TRBV7-9
CATSRSGLAGGLGTDTQYF | TGTGCCACCAGCAGATCCGGACTAGCGGGGGGGCTTGGCACAGATACGCAGTATTTT | TRBJ2-3 | - | TRBD2 | TRBV15
CASSLPATRYTGELFF | TGTGCCAGCAGCTTACCGGCTACGAGGTACACCGGGGAGCTGTTTTTT | TRBJ2-2 | - | - | TRBV7-9
CATSEIGRDTQYF | TGTGCCACCAGTGAAATCGGGAGAGATACGCAGTATTTT | TRBJ2-3 | few | - | TRBV24-1
CASSDWTLGTVPVQPQHF | TGTGCCAGCAGTGACTGGACCCTCGGGACTGTCCCGGTCCAGCCCCAGCATTTT | TRBJ1-5 | - | - | TRBV6-6
CASSLLGLADYEQYF | TGCGCCAGCAGCCTCCTAGGGCTAGCGGATTACGAGCAGTACTTC | TRBJ2-7 | - | TRBD2 | TRBV5-1
CASRMGADEKLFF | TGTGCCAGCCGGATGGGGGCGGATGAAAAACTGTTTTTT | TRBJ1-4 | few | - | TRBV7-9
CASSYFGADTEAFF | TGTGCCAGCAGTTACTTCGGGGCGGACACTGAAGCTTTCTTT | TRBJ1-1 | few | - | TRBV6-5
CASSLQVGGTDTQYF | TGTGCCAGCAGCTTACAGGTTGGGGGTACAGATACGCAGTATTTT | TRBJ2-3 | few | - | TRBV7-6
CASSRGTPGELFF | TGTGCCAGTAGTAGGGGCACCCCCGGGGAGCTGTTTTTT | TRBJ2-2 | - | - | TRBV19
CSARDPHQAGGPDTQYF | TGCAGTGCTAGAGACCCACACCAGGCGGGGGGGCCAGATACGCAGTATTTT | TRBJ2-3 | few | TRBD2 | TRBV20-1
CASSEQGNTEAFF | TGTGCCAGCAGTGAACAGGGGAACACTGAAGCTTTCTTT | TRBJ1-1 | many | - | TRBV2
CASSPNGGTYEQYF | TGTGCCAGCAGCCCTAATGGGGGAACCTACGAGCAGTACTTC | TRBJ2-7 | - | - | TRBV7-3
CASSVDFGYNEQFF | TGTGCCAGCAGTGTGGACTTTGGCTACAATGAGCAGTTCTTC | TRBJ2-1 | many | - | TRBV2
CATSDLGTDTQYF | TGTGCCACCAGTGATTTAGGGACAGATACGCAGTATTTT | TRBJ2-3 | few | - | TRBV24-1
CASSPGTGASETQYF | TGTGCCAGCAGTCCCGGGACAGGGGCCTCGGAGACCCAGTACTTC | TRBJ2-5 | few | TRBD1 | TRBV28
CASSLGLAGGLHEQFF | TGTGCCAGCAGTCTGGGACTAGCGGGGGGGCTACATGAGCAGTTCTTC | TRBJ2-1 | many | TRBD2 | TRBV12-3/TRBV12-4
CASSSDRATNEKLFF | TGTGCCAGCAGTTCGGACAGGGCAACTAATGAAAAACTGTTTTTT | TRBJ1-4 | - | TRBD1 | TRBV6-6
CASSLSGRPVEQYF | TGTGCCAGCAGTTTATCGGGCCGTCCAGTGGAGCAGTACTTC | TRBJ2-7 | - | - | TRBV27
CASSLEQGALLGPNQPQHF | TGTGCCAGCAGTTTAGAACAGGGGGCCCTTTTGGGACCAAATCAGCCCCAGCATTTT | TRBJ1-5 | - | TRBD1 | TRBV28
CASSLAGQDYTNYGYTF | TGTGCCAGCAGCCTTGCGGGACAGGATTATACTAACTATGGCTACACCTTC | TRBJ1-2 | many | TRBD1 | TRBV28
CASSFPGGYGYTF | TGTGCCAGCAGTTTTCCAGGGGGCTATGGCTACACCTTC | TRBJ1-2 | few | TRBD1 | TRBV12-3/TRBV12-4
CASSPGYEQFF | TGTGCCAGCAGCCCCGGCTACGAGCAGTTCTTC | TRBJ2-1 | many | - | TRBV7-2
CASLPTGAFFQETQYF | TGTGCCAGTTTACCGACAGGGGCCTTTTTCCAAGAGACCCAGTACTTC | TRBJ2-5 | - | TRBD1 | TRBV19